This TCR beta chain stems from a study of T cell responses to AZD1222 COVID-19 vaccine. This CDR3 has 11 amino acids. Germline-derived CDR1 and CDR2 are DFQATT and SNEGSKA (reference sequence). Trimming pared 7 bases from V and 4 bases from J, leaving 10 bases between. The protocol was immunoSEQ multiplex PCR, while the TCRdb copy is restricted to in-frame clones and leaves out a portion. The sample has hundreds of thousands of clones, around 93% seen once; the top ten hold around 1%. This sequence was found in an adult in good health. This specimen was peripheral blood, taken on day 0 of MenACWY control vaccination. V gene TRBV20-1 combines with J gene TRBJ2-5, with D maybe TRBD1 (6 bases). The CDR3, as DNA: TGCAGTGGGGGGCGCGGAGAGACCCAGTACTTC. Its translation is CSGGRGETQYF.